One and the same sample provided the 22 T cell receptor beta chains below, sequenced in a study of breast tumors, draining lymph nodes, adjacent tissues. MiXCR, applied by TCRdb to the multiplex PCR reads, yields one record per CDR3 protein. The sample lists roughly 14,000 distinct CDR3 sequences; around 55% were seen once. The source material was tumor-adjacent breast tissue. Every receptor here comes from a female donor with breast cancer. Some clones in this sample may be carry-over from other donors' samples.

V is TRBV12-3 or TRBV12-4 and J is TRBJ1-4, with unresolved D. V lost 3 bases, J lost 0 bases, and 5 bases lay in between. CDR3 length: 14 residues. Written as DNA, the CDR3 is TGTGCCAGCAGTTTGCGTGCAACTAATGAAAAACTGTTTTTT. The encoded protein is CASSLRATNEKLFF.

J is TRBJ1-4 and V is TRBV19, with 8 nucleotides matching TRBD1. The germline CDR1 and CDR2 sequences are LNHDA and SQIVND (reference sequence). With V trimmed by 7 bases and J by 4 bases, 8 bases remained unmatched. The CDR3 covers 15 residues. The CDR3 nucleotides read TGTGCCAGTAACCCCCCGGGACAGGTTAATGAAAAACTGTTTTTT. Translation gives CASNPPGQVNEKLFF.

This clonotype was recorded a few times. CDR3: CASSPSGTGGDEQYF. DNA for the CDR3: TGTGCCAGCAGCCCGTCTGGGACAGGGGGCGACGAGCAGTACTTC. This chain uses TRBV7-8 with TRBJ2-7, with TRBD1 matching 12 bases. After removal of 5 bases from V and 5 bases from J, the junction contained 7 bases not matched to a gene. CDR1 SGHVS and CDR2 FQNEAQ come from the germline V gene. The CDR3 length is 15 residues.

The CDR3 region has the DNA TGTGCCAGCAGCAGGGCTTTCGGGACAGGGGGGCATACGCAGTATTTT. Protein: CASSRAFGTGGHTQYF. The genes are TRBV12-3 or TRBV12-4 and TRBJ2-3, with TRBD1 matching 11 bases. V lost 6 bases, J lost 7 bases, and 12 bases stayed unmatched. The CDR3 totals 16 residues.

At least ten counts were recorded for this clonotype. Just one base apart from a much larger clone, this may be a read error. Here the CDR3 reads CASSSTDLDYGYTF. CDR3 sequence (DNA): TGTGCCAGCAGTTCTACCGATCTGGACTATGGCTACACCTTC. The chain recombines TRBV12-3 or TRBV12-4 with TRBJ1-2; D remains ambiguous. CDR3 length equals 14 residues. The V end was cut by 4 bases, the J end by 3 bases, with 12 bases between.

Sample share makes this clonotype medium-sized. The chain has TRBV6-5 and TRBJ1-2; 10 nucleotides match TRBD1. The CDR3 sequence is 15 residues long. V dropped 0 bases and J dropped 8; count of bases not matched to a gene: 6. In germline, CDR1 is MNHEY, CDR2 SVGAGI. The DNA of the CDR3 is TGTGCCAGCAGTTACTCGGACAGGGGGGCTATAGGCTACACCTTC. Translated: CASSYSDRGAIGYTF.

This clonotype was observed a few times. The V call is TRBV7-3, the J call TRBJ2-1, with 10 bases aligning to TRBD2. Germline lookup yields CDR1 SGHTA and CDR2 FQGTGA. Trimming removed 5 bases from V and 11 bases from J; junction bases left unmatched: 6. There are 13 residues in the CDR3. This CDR3 is CASSLAGANKQFF. CDR3 DNA: TGTGCCAGCAGCCTAGCGGGAGCTAATAAGCAGTTCTTC.

The table lists this clonotype with many counts. The chain links TRBV20-1 to TRBJ1-1; no firm D call. The length of the CDR3 is 13 residues. The V gene lost 0 bases and the J gene lost 10 bases, with 15 bases spanning the gap. Germline V gives CDR1 DFQATT, CDR2 SNEGSKA (reference sequence). The CDR3 region is CSARDLPGNVAFF. CDR3 in DNA: TGCAGTGCTAGAGATCTCCCGGGAAATGTAGCTTTCTTT.

J is TRBJ1-5 and V is TRBV7-2, with D perhaps matching TRBD1 (6 bases). The CDR3 contains 14 residues. CDR1 SGHTA and CDR2 FQGNSA come from the germline V gene. Trimming shortened V by 4 bases and J by 0 bases, and 7 bases separated the two germline ends. The CDR3 sequence is CASSSTGSNQPQHF. The CDR3, as DNA: TGTGCCAGCAGCTCGACAGGTAGCAATCAGCCCCAGCATTTT.

In its sample, this clonotype was seen many times. Given a much more abundant clone one base away, this may be a read error. V and J are TRBV19 and TRBJ1-6; tentatively, D is TRBD1 (6 bases). CDR3 length equals 18 residues. Germline V gene data show CDR1 as LNHDA and CDR2 as SQIVND (reference sequence). The CDR3: CASSIAGQPEGSNSPPHF. The CDR3 DNA follows: TGTGCCAGTAGTATCGCCGGACAGCCCGAAGGCTCTAATTCACCCCCCCACTTT.

This chain links TRBV10-3 with TRBJ1-3; D gene ambiguous. V lost 3 bases to trimming and J lost 7 bases, with 4 bases between them. The germline CDR1 and CDR2 sequences are ENHRY and SYGVKD. The CDR3 has 11 residues. CDR3 nucleotide sequence: TGTGCCATCAGTGATGTGAACACCATATATTTT. It is translated as CAISDVNTIYF.

This clonotype was recorded many times. The V gene is TRBV29-1, the J gene TRBJ2-1; 16 nucleotides align to TRBD2. The CDR3 extends over 14 amino acids. CDR1 and CDR2 (germline): SQVTM, ANQGSEA. V was pared by 6 bases and J by 6 bases, with 2 bases of the junction left unmatched. CDR3 coding DNA: TGCAGCGTGGGGACTAGCGGGAGGGCCAATGAGCAGTTCTTC. Translating it yields CSVGTSGRANEQFF.

The V call is TRBV5-1, the J call TRBJ1-6, with D possibly being TRBD1 (6 bases). The germline V gene encodes CDR1 SGHRS and CDR2 YFSETQ. The CDR3 covers 15 residues. Trimming removed 4 bases from V and 3 bases from J, with 11 bases in between. The chain's CDR3 is CASSLGQNYNSPLHF. As DNA, the CDR3 is TGCGCCAGCAGCCTCGGACAGAACTATAATTCACCCCTCCACTTT. Full variable domain (outside the CDR3, taken from reference TRBV5-1 and TRBJ1-6): KAGVTQTPRYLIKTRGQQVTLSCSPISGHRSVSWYQQTPGQGLQFLFEYFSETQRNKGNFPGRFSGRQFSNSRSEMNVSTLELGDSALYLCASSLGQNYNSPLHFGNGTRLTVT.

By sample fraction, this clonotype is medium-sized (0.01 to 0.1%). The chain links TRBV6-5 to TRBJ2-7, with 10 bases matching TRBD2. Losses at the gene ends were 5 bases for V and 4 bases for J; bases not matched to a gene: 11. The CDR3 has 16 residues. The germline V gene has CDR1 MNHEY and CDR2 SVGAGI. This chain's CDR3 is CASSRGGAGGLYEQYF. The CDR3 nucleotides are TGTGCCAGCAGTAGGGGAGGAGCGGGGGGGTTGTACGAGCAGTACTTC.

V and J are TRBV6-5 and TRBJ2-7, with TRBD2 matching over 8 bases. Trimming removed 0 bases from V and 6 bases from J; junction bases left unmatched: 10. This CDR3 spans 16 amino acids. Germline loops: CDR1 MNHEY, CDR2 SVGAGI. The CDR3 DNA is TGTGCCAGCAGTTACTCCCCGACTAGCGCGGGATTCGAGCAGTACTTC. Protein sequence: CASSYSPTSAGFEQYF.

The genes are TRBV3-2 and TRBJ1-5. TRBV3-2 is a pseudogene locus. The CDR3 totals 13 residues. The CDR3 nucleotides read TGTGCCAGCAGCCTGGAAAGAAATCAGCCCCAGCATTTT. Translated: CASSLERNQPQHF.

This clonotype rates as medium-sized. This chain uses TRBV2 with TRBJ1-2; TRBD1 agrees at 8 bases. The CDR3 runs to 13 residues. Germline V CDR1 and CDR2: SNHLY, FYNNEI. The ends lost 5 bases at V and 8 bases at J; junction bases unmatched: 7. The CDR3, as DNA: TGTGCCAGCAGTCCGGACAGGGCGCGGGGCTACACCTTC. Its protein product is CASSPDRARGYTF.

A word on this clonotype: Germline is not matched at one junction end, which may reflect a read error. V usage is TRBV19 and J usage is TRBJ2-6, with D perhaps matching TRBD2 (5 bases). Germline values: CDR1 LNHDA, CDR2 SQIVND (reference sequence). This CDR3 comprises 12 residues. The CDR3 protein is CASSIRAGTEAF. In DNA, the CDR3 is TGTGCCAGTAGTATAAGGGCGGGCACTGAAGCTTTC.

J is TRBJ1-6 and V is TRBV27; D is ambiguous. Germline V lookup: CDR1 MNHEY, CDR2 SMNVEV (reference sequence). The V and J ends lost 3 bases and 9 bases respectively, with 15 bases between them. The CDR3 has 15 amino acids. CDR3: CASSFITDSPSPLHF. CDR3 coding DNA: TGTGCCAGCAGTTTCATAACGGACTCTCCTTCACCCCTCCACTTT.

This chain uses TRBV6-6 with TRBJ2-7, with a weak D call TRBD1 (6 bases). This CDR3 region has 13 residues. Germline lookup yields CDR1 MNHNY and CDR2 SVGAGI (reference sequence). With 3 bases removed from V and 7 bases from J, the gap between germline ends came to 13 bases. The chain's CDR3 is CASSYGRGWEQYF. CDR3 nucleotides: TGTGCCAGCAGTTATGGCAGGGGTTGGGAGCAGTACTTC.

This chain's CDR3 is CASSGTGWFF. In nucleotides, the CDR3 is TGTGCCAGCAGTGGGACAGGGTGGTTCTTC. The V gene is TRBV2, the J gene TRBJ2-1, with 8 bases identical to TRBD1. V trimming: 4 bases; J trimming: 15 bases; junction bases outside the gene matches: 2. There are 10 residues in the CDR3. CDR1 is SNHLY, CDR2 FYNNEI, per germline.

Many counts were recorded for this clonotype. One base away lies a much larger clone, so this may be a sequencing read error. In DNA form, the CDR3 reads TGCAGTGCTAGATGGGCGGCCGGGCTCCCCTATGGCTACACCTTC. Protein: CSARWAAGLPYGYTF. The J gene is TRBJ1-2, the V gene TRBV20-1; D remains unclear. V lost 2 bases and J 4 bases, leaving 17 bases between the germline ends. The CDR3 is made up of 15 amino acids. CDR1 is DFQATT and CDR2 is SNEGSKA in the germline V gene (reference sequence).